The 9 T cell receptor beta chains given below trace back to one sample, sequenced in a study of graft-versus-host responses after intestinal transplantation. Sequenced by immunoSEQ multiplex PCR; TCRdb stores in-frame clones only, minus some. Of tens of thousands of clones listed, under 95% are singletons. The source was PBMCs, collected around 120 days after intestinal transplantation. The receptors derive from a human patient who received an intestinal transplant, so some T cells may come from the graft donor.

The chain's CDR3 is CASSRRGGGYNEQFF. The CDR3 DNA reads as TGTGCCAGCAGTCGTCGGGGAGGAGGCTACAATGAGCAGTTCTTC. The V and J genes are TRBV7-2 and TRBJ2-1; TRBD2 is a possible D gene (6 bases). The germline V gene has CDR1 SGHTA and CDR2 FQGNSA. The CDR3 consists of 15 residues. Trimming stripped 6 bases from V and 3 bases from J, with 15 bases between.

V is TRBV7-9 and J is TRBJ1-5; no definite D call. V was trimmed by 1 base and J by 8 bases, leaving 6 bases between them. This CDR3 comprises 12 residues. CDR1 is SEHNR and CDR2 is FQNEAQ in the germline V gene (reference sequence). The CDR3 loop reads CASSLGWEPQHF. DNA for the CDR3: TGTGCCAGCAGCTTAGGGTGGGAGCCCCAGCATTTT. Filled out from reference TRBV7-9 and TRBJ1-5, the complete variable domain reads DTGVSQNPRHKITKRGQNVTFRCDPISEHNRLYWYRQTLGQGPEFLTYFQNEAQLEKSRLLSDRFSAERPKGSFSTLEIQRTEQGDSAMYLCASSLGWEPQHFGDGTRLSIL.

The chain uses TRBV11-2 and TRBJ2-7, with 9 bases that match TRBD2. Trimming removed 2 bases from V and 0 bases from J; junction bases left unmatched: 2. The V gene's germline CDR1 is SGHAT and CDR2 FQNNGV. The CDR3 has 15 residues. CDR3 residues: CASSLSGGTSYEQYF. The CDR3 region has the DNA TGTGCCAGCAGCTTAAGCGGGGGGACCTCCTACGAGCAGTACTTC.

Of note for this clone: One junction end does not reproduce the germline sequence, and a read error may be involved. The chain links TRBV11-2 to TRBJ1-5, with TRBD1 identical over 7 bases. The CDR3 spans 18 residues. From germline, CDR1 is SGHAT and CDR2 FQNNGV. The CDR3 DNA sequence: TGTGCCAGCAGTTTAGGCAGACAGGGCTTGTATAGCAATCAGCCCCAGCATTTT. This encodes CASSLGRQGLYSNQPQHF.

The rearrangement links TRBV6-1 to TRBJ1-5; TRBD1 matches at 11 bases. CDR3 size: 15 residues. Trimming took 6 bases from V and 2 from J; bases not matched to a gene: 3. Germline CDR1 and CDR2: MNHNS and SASEGT. Written as DNA, the CDR3 is TGTGCCAGCAGGGGACAGGGGGGTGGCAATCAGCCCCAGCATTTT. This sequence encodes CASRGQGGGNQPQHF.

The V gene is TRBV4-1, the J gene TRBJ1-1, with 10 positions matching TRBD1. The V and J ends lost 0 bases and 4 bases, in that order; junction bases with no gene match: 17. The CDR3 has 20 residues. CDR1 is MGHRA and CDR2 is YSYEKL in the germline V gene. The CDR3 bases are TGCGCCAGCAGCCAAGATGAGCGTGGACAGGGGGGAATGTATAGCACTGAAGCTTTCTTT. Protein product: CASSQDERGQGGMYSTEAFF.

This chain connects TRBV7-9 to TRBJ2-3; 9 bases align to TRBD2. CDR3 length: 16 amino acids. Unmatched junction bases numbered 4, after V lost 1 base and J lost 2 bases. Germline CDR1 reads SEHNR; CDR2 reads FQNEAQ (reference sequence). The CDR3 region is CASSLGLAGTTDTQYF. In nucleotides, the CDR3 is TGTGCCAGCAGCTTAGGCCTAGCGGGGACCACAGATACGCAGTATTTT.

This sequence joins TRBV4-1 and TRBJ2-3, with D unclear. Germline-derived CDR1 and CDR2 are MGHRA and YSYEKL. V lost 3 bases to trimming and J lost 3 bases, with 19 bases between them. The CDR3 sequence is 17 residues long. Written as DNA, the CDR3 is TGCGCCAGCAGCCAGGCCTACCGACCGACACGGACAGATACGCAGTATTTT. Translated, it gives CASSQAYRPTRTDTQYF.

The chain recombines TRBV5-1 with TRBJ1-2; TRBD1 is a possible D gene (6 bases). The V gene lost 0 bases and the J gene lost 4 bases, with 22 bases spanning the gap. The CDR3 has 18 residues. The V gene's germline CDR1 is SGHRS and CDR2 YFSETQ. As DNA, the CDR3 is TGCGCCAGCAGCTTGGACCCGCTTAGCAGGGGAGTTGGCTATGGCTACACCTTC. It specifies CASSLDPLSRGVGYGYTF.